This section outlines one T cell receptor (beta chain) sequence together with its context. Its antigen remains unknown. The sample comes from a study of regulatory T cells. Whole-study results and caveats: Patient repertoires had restricted TRB V-J pairs and skewed V and J usage, most in Tregs. Hydrophobic residues at CDR3 positions 6 and 7 were enriched in conventional CD4+ T cells of CD3G-deficient patients.

Trimming removed 1 base at V and 7 bases at J, with 7 bases between. This CDR3 has 12 residues. Germline CDR1 and CDR2: SEHNR and FQNEAQ (reference sequence). Primers: 52 TRBV forward and 13 TRBJ reverse. Sequencing was performed with immunoSEQ multiplex PCR; in TCRdb, only in-frame clones are kept and a portion is missing. This sample has tens of thousands of clones, with roughly 88% found just once. Every patient with CD3G deficiency had evidence of autoimmunity. Patients aged 2 to 39 years had fewer naive and more memory CD4+ and CD8+ T cells. CD4+ cells were sorted into CD25-high CD127-low regulatory cells and CD25-low CD127-high conventional cells.

The J gene is TRBJ1-2, the V gene TRBV7-9, with D possibly TRBD1 on 5 matching bases. The clonotype originates from a child younger than 18 with CD3G deficiency. Sequencing was carried out using conventional CD4+ T cells sorted from blood. The CDR3 is CASSLGQSGYTF. CDR3 nucleotides: TGTGCCAGCAGCTTAGGACAGAGTGGCTACACCTTC.